A single sample is the source of the 5 T cell receptor beta chains below, sequenced in a study of blood T cell repertoires in COVID-19. Some clones are missing from TCRdb's copy, which holds only in-frame ones; the method was immunoSEQ multiplex PCR. The sample holds some 130,000 clones, about 89% seen once. Sequencing was carried out using peripheral blood. Receptors were obtained from a man in his sixties with active or convalescent COVID-19.

The V and J genes are TRBV6-1 and TRBJ1-2, with 7 bases matching TRBD1. The CDR3 contains 14 residues. CDR1 is MNHNS, CDR2 SASEGT, per germline. With V trimmed by 2 bases and J by 5 bases, 5 bases remained unmatched. CDR3 in DNA: TGTGCCAGCAGTGAAACAGGGGCGGTGTATGGCTACACCTTC. Its translation is CASSETGAVYGYTF.

DNA for the CDR3: TGTGCCAGCAGCCAAGGAGACTCGGTGGGTAGCGGGAGCTGGGAGCAGTACTTC. It codes for CASSQGDSVGSGSWEQYF. The chain is built from TRBV4-2 and TRBJ2-7; TRBD2 matches at 9 bases. Unmatched junction bases numbered 17, after V lost 1 base and J lost 7 bases. The CDR3 totals 18 residues. Germline-derived CDR1 and CDR2 are LGHNA and YNFKEQ.

The chain uses TRBV5-4 and TRBJ2-3; D not resolved. The germline CDR1 and CDR2 sequences are SGHNT and YYREEE (reference sequence). V was shortened by 1 base and J by 0 bases, with 9 bases between the two germline ends. The CDR3 loop spans 15 amino acids. This CDR3 is CASSLLSTSTDTQYF. The CDR3 nucleotides are TGTGCCAGCAGCTTGTTGAGCACTAGCACAGATACGCAGTATTTT.

The chain carries TRBV4-3 and TRBJ2-1; D is unresolved. Deletions cut 2 bases from V and 5 bases from J, with 13 bases between. Germline V gene sequence: CDR1 LGHNA, CDR2 YSLEER. This CDR3 contains 15 residues. For the CDR3, the DNA is TGCGCCAGCAGCCAACTGACGTTCGCGGACAATGAGCAGTTCTTC. Its translation: CASSQLTFADNEQFF.

The chain couples TRBV4-3 to TRBJ1-2; TRBD1 might be the D (5 bases). Per the germline V gene, CDR1 is LGHNA and CDR2 is YSLEER. The CDR3 runs to 14 residues. Between the trimmed V and J ends, which lost 0 bases and 5 bases, there was a span of 10 bases. CDR3 coding DNA: TGCGCCAGCAGCCAAGACTCCGCAGGGTATGGCTACACCTTC. This sequence encodes CASSQDSAGYGYTF.